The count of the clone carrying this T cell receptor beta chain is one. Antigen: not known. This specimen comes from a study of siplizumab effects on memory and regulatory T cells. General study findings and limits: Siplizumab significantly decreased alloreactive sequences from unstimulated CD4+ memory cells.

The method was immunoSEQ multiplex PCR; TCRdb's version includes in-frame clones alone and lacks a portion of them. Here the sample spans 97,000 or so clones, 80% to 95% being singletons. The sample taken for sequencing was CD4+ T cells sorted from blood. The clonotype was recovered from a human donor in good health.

The CDR3 reads CASSPDLTTDTQYF. The CDR3 DNA reads TGTGCCAGCAGTCCCGACCTTACCACAGATACGCAGTATTTT. The genes are TRBV6-1 and TRBJ2-3; D remains unclear. Per the germline V gene, CDR1 is MNHNS and CDR2 is SASEGT. V dropped 5 bases and J dropped 2 bases, with 11 bases sitting between them. This CDR3 is 14 amino acids long.